This T cell receptor (beta chain) was retrieved from a study of OX40 agonist ivuxolimab in advanced cancers. The overall study: Dose-escalation subjects each had hepatocellular carcinoma, melanoma, renal cell or head and neck cancer.

A word on this clone: Its antigen remains unknown.

The protocol was immunoSEQ multiplex PCR, while the TCRdb copy is restricted to in-frame clones and leaves out a portion. The repertoire holds about 41,000 clones, with around four fifths as singletons. The CDR3 totals 14 residues. V trimming: 7 bases; J trimming: 2 bases; junction bases outside the gene matches: 8. CDR1 is SGHVT, CDR2 SQSDAQ, per germline. Study conclusions and caveats: Relative to CD4+, CD8+ T cells held more expanded clones on average.

The source is an adult with an advanced solid tumor such as melanoma, head and neck, liver or kidney cancer. The chain employs TRBV7-4 and TRBJ2-7; 7 positions agree with TRBD1. The sample was CD4+ or CD8+ T cells sorted from blood, taken in a trial of the OX40 agonist ivuxolimab. The CDR3 nucleotides read TGTGCCAGCATGGCCGGGACAGAGACCTACGAGCAGTACTTC. Protein sequence: CASMAGTETYEQYF. The full variable domain, completed using reference TRBV7-4 and TRBJ2-7, is GAGVSQSPRYKVAKRGRDVALRCDSISGHVTLYWYRQTLGQGSEVLTYSQSDAQRDKSGRPSGRFSAERPERSVSTLKIQRTEQGDSAVYLCASMAGTETYEQYFGPGTRLTVT.